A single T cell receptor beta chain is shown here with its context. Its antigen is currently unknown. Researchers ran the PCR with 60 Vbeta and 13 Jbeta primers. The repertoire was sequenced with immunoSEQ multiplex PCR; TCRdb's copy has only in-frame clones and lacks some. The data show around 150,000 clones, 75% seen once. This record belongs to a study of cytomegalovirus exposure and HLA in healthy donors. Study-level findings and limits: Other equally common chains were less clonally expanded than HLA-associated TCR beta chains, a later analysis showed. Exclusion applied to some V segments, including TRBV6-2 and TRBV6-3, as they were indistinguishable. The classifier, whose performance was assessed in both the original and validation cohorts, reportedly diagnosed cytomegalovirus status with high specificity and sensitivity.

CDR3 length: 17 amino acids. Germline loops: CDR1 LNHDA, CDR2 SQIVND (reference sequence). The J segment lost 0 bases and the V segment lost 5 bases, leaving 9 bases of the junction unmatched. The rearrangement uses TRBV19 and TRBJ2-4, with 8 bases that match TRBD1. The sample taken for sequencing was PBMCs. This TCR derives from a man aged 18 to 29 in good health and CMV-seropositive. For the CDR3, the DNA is TGTGCCAGTAGTCCCTCAGACAGGGGAATAGCCAAAAACATTCAGTACTTC. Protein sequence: CASSPSDRGIAKNIQYF. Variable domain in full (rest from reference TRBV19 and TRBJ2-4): DGGITQSPKYLFRKEGQNVTLSCEQNLNHDAMYWYRQDPGQGLRLIYYSQIVNDFQKGDIAEGYSVSREKKESFPLTVTSAQKNPTAFYLCASSPSDRGIAKNIQYFGAGTRLSVL.